Listed here are 30 T cell receptor beta chains from one sample, sequenced in a study of tumor-infiltrating lymphocytes in localized non-small cell lung cancer. Here immunoSEQ multiplex PCR was the method, and the copy in TCRdb shows in-frame clones only, minus some. This table holds approximately 12,000 clones, 80% to 85% found once. Source material: uninvolved lung tissue not adjacent to the tumor. The receptors originated from a human donor with non-small cell lung cancer.

V gene TRBV6-1 combines with J gene TRBJ1-6, with 7 bases identical to TRBD1. The V gene's germline CDR1 is MNHNS and CDR2 SASEGT. V lost 5 bases, J lost 9 bases, and 7 bases stayed unmatched. The CDR3 has 14 residues. CDR3 sequence (DNA): TGTGCCAGCAGTCGACAGGGCTCGGTTTCACCCCTCCACTTT. Translating it yields CASSRQGSVSPLHF.

The CDR3 sequence is CASSSGTGGSTIYF. CDR3 coding DNA: TGTGCCAGCAGTTCAGGGACAGGGGGTAGCACCATATATTTT. The V call is TRBV28, the J call TRBJ1-3, with 11 bases that match TRBD1. The CDR3 sequence is 14 residues long. Germline CDR1 MDHEN, CDR2 SYDVKM. With V trimmed by 4 bases and J by 9 bases, 5 bases remained unmatched.

V is TRBV10-1 and J is TRBJ1-5, with TRBD1 matching over 7 bases. This CDR3 region has 16 residues. V shed 7 bases and J 2 bases; nucleotides not matched to a gene: 11. Germline lookup yields CDR1 WNHNN and CDR2 SYGVQD (reference sequence). DNA of the CDR3: TGCGCCAGCAACGGGACAGCCCCGTGGGGCAATCAGCCCCAGCATTTT. This codes for CASNGTAPWGNQPQHF.

This clone has a single count. CDR3 amino acids: CASSQGRLYNSPLHF. In nucleotides, the CDR3 is TGTGCCAGCAGCCAAGGGCGTCTTTATAATTCACCCCTCCACTTT. V usage is TRBV14 and J usage is TRBJ1-6; D uncertain. The germline gives CDR1 SGHDN, CDR2 FVKESK. This CDR3 is 15 amino acids long. Trimming removed 1 base at V and 4 bases at J, with 8 bases between.

V usage is TRBV14 and J usage is TRBJ2-5; D unclear. The CDR3 extends over 13 amino acids. In germline, CDR1 is SGHDN, CDR2 FVKESK. V shed 3 bases and J shed 1 base, with 6 bases lying between them. CDR3 DNA: TGTGCCAGCAGCCATCTAGTCCAAGAGACCCAGTACTTC. It codes for CASSHLVQETQYF.

The chain is built from TRBV9 and TRBJ2-3; 9 nucleotides match TRBD2. This CDR3 has 14 residues. The J segment lost 8 bases and the V segment lost 5 bases, leaving 9 bases of the junction unmatched. Germline loops: CDR1 SGDLS, CDR2 YYNGEE. Written as DNA, the CDR3 is TGTGCCAGCAGTGCGGGGGGGCCGCAAGTTACGCAGTATTTT. Encoded protein: CASSAGGPQVTQYF. The whole variable domain, remainder taken from reference TRBV9 and TRBJ2-3, is DSGVTQTPKHLITATGQRVTLRCSPRSGDLSVYWYQQSLDQGLQFLIQYYNGEERAKGNILERFSAQQFPDLHSELNLSSLELGDSALYFCASSAGGPQVTQYFGPGTRLTVL.

The chain recombines TRBV9 with TRBJ2-2; the match to TRBD2 covers 9 bases. V trimming: 0 bases; J trimming: 3 bases; junction bases outside the gene matches: 6. The CDR3 extends over 17 amino acids. From germline, CDR1 is SGDLS and CDR2 YYNGEE. CDR3 protein: CASSVDAGGRYTGELFF. CDR3 DNA: TGTGCCAGCAGCGTAGATGCGGGGGGGAGGTACACCGGGGAGCTGTTTTTT.

This rearrangement joins TRBV10-2 to TRBJ1-5; no clear D gene. This CDR3 is built from 13 residues. Germline V CDR1 and CDR2: WSHSY, SAAADI. Trimming removed 4 bases from V and 7 bases from J, with 11 bases in between. The CDR3 loop reads CASSGAYGQPQHF. For the CDR3, the DNA is TGCGCCAGCAGTGGGGCGTACGGACAGCCCCAGCATTTT.

The chain recombines TRBV18 with TRBJ2-7, with D perhaps assigned TRBD1 or TRBD2 (5 bases each). This CDR3 has 11 residues. The V gene's germline CDR1 is KGHSH and CDR2 LQKENI. The V end was cut by 3 bases, the J end by 7 bases, with 7 bases between. In DNA, the CDR3 is TGTGCCAGCTCACCTGGGGGTGAGCAGTACTTC. This sequence encodes CASSPGGEQYF.

The chain couples TRBV5-1 to TRBJ2-6; D may be TRBD2 (6 bases). The CDR3 is made up of 17 amino acids. CDR1 is SGHRS and CDR2 is YFSETQ in the germline V gene. V lost 1 base and J 0 bases, leaving 11 bases between the germline ends. The CDR3 spells CASSLTRGASGANVLTF. The CDR3 DNA reads as TGCGCCAGCAGCTTGACCCGCGGGGCCTCTGGGGCCAACGTCCTGACTTTC.

V gene TRBV14 combines with J gene TRBJ2-5; 8 nucleotides agree with TRBD2. The assigned J gene may be wrong: the sequence end matches TRBJ2-7 better. The CDR3 consists of 15 residues. Germline V gene sequence: CDR1 SGHDN, CDR2 FVKESK. The CDR3 nucleotides are TGTGCCAGCAGCCGGGGACTAGAGGGCCTCTACGAGCAGTACTTC. Protein product: CASSRGLEGLYEQYF.

Only a few counts were recorded for this clone. CDR3 nucleotides: TGTGCCAGCGGAAGGACAGGGGCTAATGAAAAACTGTTTTTT. Its translation is CASGRTGANEKLFF. The chain combines TRBV6-5 with TRBJ1-4; the match to TRBD1 covers 9 bases. The CDR3 is 14 residues long. V shed 8 bases, J shed 3 bases, and the junction held 4 bases outside the gene matches. Per germline, CDR1 MNHEY and CDR2 SVGAGI.

V usage is TRBV7-6 and J usage is TRBJ2-3; D is undetermined. V lost 1 base and J lost 6, with 17 bases in between. Germline CDR1 SGHVS, CDR2 FNYEAQ. There are 16 residues in the CDR3. CDR3 amino acids: CASSLGFGSSRDTQYF. In DNA form, the CDR3 reads TGTGCCAGCAGCTTAGGTTTTGGGTCGAGCAGGGATACGCAGTATTTT.

This clone has just a few counts. Relative to the germline gene, one junction end is altered; a read error may explain this. This chain joins TRBV5-1 and TRBJ2-7, with 7 bases aligning to TRBD1. The germline V gene encodes CDR1 SGHRS and CDR2 YFSETQ. CDR3 length: 14 amino acids. In nucleotides, the CDR3 is TGCGCCAGCAGCACTGGACAGGTTGGTCCCGTATCGAACTTC. Translated: CASSTGQVGPVSNF.

CDR3 sequence: CASSPWAGSSYEQYF. Written as DNA, the CDR3 is TGCGCCAGCAGCCCCTGGGCAGGGTCGTCCTACGAGCAGTACTTC. The chain has TRBV5-1 and TRBJ2-7; maybe TRBD1 (5 bases). CDR1 is SGHRS, CDR2 YFSETQ, per germline. CDR3 length equals 15 residues. V was trimmed by 4 bases and J by 1 base, leaving 15 bases between them.

The chain recombines TRBV6-1 with TRBJ1-3; 7 bases align to TRBD1. Germline trimming cut 4 bases from V and 4 bases from J; bases unmatched to any gene: 4. The CDR3 is 14 residues long. The germline V gene has CDR1 MNHNS and CDR2 SASEGT. CDR3 region: CASSADRAGNTIYF. Here the CDR3 DNA reads TGTGCCAGCAGTGCCGACAGGGCGGGAAACACCATATATTTT.

This chain links TRBV9 with TRBJ1-4, with TRBD1 as a possible D gene (6 bases). The V and J ends lost 3 bases and 4 bases respectively, with 10 bases between them. CDR3 length: 14 residues. Germline CDR1 and CDR2: SGDLS and YYNGEE. In nucleotides, the CDR3 is TGTGCCAGCAGCGCCCAGGGGAATAATGAAAAACTGTTTTTT. It translates to CASSAQGNNEKLFF.

The V and J genes are TRBV6-5 and TRBJ1-3; TRBD1 might be the D (6 bases). The CDR3 extends over 14 amino acids. V lost 6 bases and J lost 3, with 12 bases in between. CDR1 and CDR2 (germline): MNHEY, SVGAGI. CDR3 in amino acids: CASSEGGFGNTIYF. In nucleotides, the CDR3 is TGTGCCAGCAGCGAGGGGGGGTTTGGAAACACCATATATTTT.

The sample holds one count of this clone. The V call is TRBV18, the J call TRBJ2-7; 7 bases match TRBD1. This CDR3 spans 15 amino acids. Germline V gene data show CDR1 as KGHSH and CDR2 as LQKENI. The ends lost 2 bases at V and 0 bases at J; junction bases unmatched: 4. This chain's CDR3 is CASSPVTGSSYEQYF. The DNA of the CDR3 is TGTGCCAGCTCACCAGTGACAGGGAGCTCCTACGAGCAGTACTTC.

This chain joins TRBV7-2 and TRBJ2-2; 9 nucleotides match TRBD2. After removal of 2 bases from V and 5 bases from J, the junction contained 6 bases not matched to a gene. This CDR3 comprises 16 residues. Germline V gives CDR1 SGHTA, CDR2 FQGNSA. CDR3: CASSLTSGLGTGELFF. The DNA for the CDR3 is TGTGCCAGCAGCTTAACTAGCGGGTTGGGGACCGGGGAGCTGTTTTTT.

The chain has TRBV2 and TRBJ2-5, with 9 positions matching TRBD2. CDR3 size: 14 residues. Germline V lookup: CDR1 SNHLY, CDR2 FYNNEI. Trimming at V came to 6 bases and at J to 0 bases, leaving 2 bases not matched to a gene. Here the CDR3 reads CASRRGGDQETQYF. In DNA form, the CDR3 reads TGTGCCAGCAGGCGGGGGGGCGACCAAGAGACCCAGTACTTC.

The chain carries TRBV9 and TRBJ1-2; TRBD1 matches 7 bases. The ends lost 0 bases at V and 4 bases at J; junction bases unmatched: 3. This CDR3 comprises 14 residues. Germline loops: CDR1 SGDLS, CDR2 YYNGEE. CDR3 coding DNA: TGTGCCAGCAGCGTAGGGGACAGCATCTATGGCTACACCTTC. This translates into CASSVGDSIYGYTF.

The CDR3 reads CASSSQVGGRGDGYTF. The CDR3 DNA is TGTGCCAGCAGCTCCCAGGTCGGAGGGAGGGGCGATGGCTACACCTTC. This chain connects TRBV7-2 to TRBJ1-2; tentatively, D is TRBD1 (5 bases). CDR1 is SGHTA and CDR2 is FQGNSA in the germline V gene. V lost 4 bases and J lost 6, with 21 bases in between. The CDR3 length is 16 residues. Full variable domain (outside the CDR3, taken from reference TRBV7-2 and TRBJ1-2): GAGVSQSPSNKVTEKGKDVELRCDPISGHTALYWYRQSLGQGLEFLIYFQGNSAPDKSGLPSDRFSAERTGGSVSTLTIQRTQQEDSAVYLCASSSQVGGRGDGYTFGSGTRLTVV.

The CDR3, as DNA: TGCGCCAGCAGCAGGGGACAGTCGGAGACCCAGTACTTC. Residues: CASSRGQSETQYF. The chain joins TRBV5-1 to TRBJ2-5, with 7 positions matching TRBD1. The CDR3 has 13 amino acids. CDR1 SGHRS and CDR2 YFSETQ come from the germline V gene. V was clipped by 4 bases and J by 5 bases; unmatched bases: 5.

The chain recombines TRBV4-3 with TRBJ1-6, with a tentative D call TRBD1 (6 bases). V lost 0 bases, J lost 2 bases, and 14 bases lay in between. From germline, CDR1 is LGHNA and CDR2 YSLEER. This CDR3 has 18 amino acids. Here the CDR3 DNA reads TGCGCCAGCAGCCAAGATAGGGGGGGAGACACCTATAATTCACCCCTCCACTTT. This gives the protein CASSQDRGGDTYNSPLHF.

V is TRBV5-1 and J is TRBJ2-7; D is possibly TRBD1 (5 bases). V lost 0 bases and J lost 5, with 9 bases in between. Looked up from germline, CDR1 is SGHRS and CDR2 is YFSETQ. The CDR3 has 13 residues. CDR3 region: CASSLGTRDEQYF. The CDR3 nucleotides read TGCGCCAGCAGCTTGGGTACCAGGGACGAGCAGTACTTC. Complete variable domain (other parts from reference TRBV5-1 and TRBJ2-7): KAGVTQTPRYLIKTRGQQVTLSCSPISGHRSVSWYQQTPGQGLQFLFEYFSETQRNKGNFPGRFSGRQFSNSRSEMNVSTLELGDSALYLCASSLGTRDEQYFGPGTRLTVT.

The chain recombines TRBV10-3 with TRBJ1-2; D unresolved. Looked up from germline, CDR1 is ENHRY and CDR2 is SYGVKD. Deletions cut 2 bases from V and 5 bases from J, with 9 bases between. The CDR3 is 13 amino acids. The CDR3 nucleotides read TGTGCCATCAGTGAGGTTGAGGGATATGGCTACACCTTC. It is translated as CAISEVEGYGYTF.

J is TRBJ2-6 and V is TRBV2; perhaps TRBD1 as D (6 bases). The CDR3 runs 17 residues. Per the germline V gene, CDR1 is SNHLY and CDR2 is FYNNEI. Trimming shortened V by 4 bases and J by 2 bases, and 15 bases separated the two germline ends. The CDR3, as DNA: TGTGCCAGCAGTGCTTTCGCAGGGGTAGCTGGGGCCAACGTCCTGACTTTC. Encoded protein: CASSAFAGVAGANVLTF.

This clone was found a few times. The chain links TRBV7-8 to TRBJ2-5; no firm D call. The V and J ends lost 5 bases and 4 bases respectively, with 17 bases between them. Germline V gene data show CDR1 as SGHVS and CDR2 as FQNEAQ. The CDR3 has 15 amino acids. For the CDR3, the DNA is TGTGCCAGCAGCCGCCTCGCAGCTTCGGGAGAGACCCAGTACTTC. It yields the protein CASSRLAASGETQYF. Using reference TRBV7-8 and TRBJ2-5 for the parts outside the CDR3, the full variable domain is GAGVSQSPRYKVAKRGQDVALRCDPISGHVSLFWYQQALGQGPEFLTYFQNEAQLDKSGLPSDRFFAERPEGSVSTLKIQRTQQEDSAVYLCASSRLAASGETQYFGPGTRLLVL.

The genes are TRBV15 and TRBJ2-2, with unresolved D. Germline CDR1 is LNHNV and CDR2 is YYDKDF (reference sequence). Trimming left V 0 bases short and J 8 bases short, with 7 bases between. The CDR3 covers 13 residues. The CDR3 loop reads CATSRDLQGELFF. Here the CDR3 DNA reads TGTGCCACCAGCAGAGATCTACAAGGGGAGCTGTTTTTT.